This entry concerns a single TCR beta chain. Antigen unknown. Unmatched junction bases numbered 3, after V lost 6 bases and J lost 2 bases. Per the germline V gene, CDR1 is MNHEY and CDR2 is SMNVEV (reference sequence). The length of the CDR3 is 13 residues. RNA was extracted with the RNeasy kit, and a quantity of roughly 0.5 to 1 ug was reverse transcribed using random hexamers. An immunoSEQ multiplex PCR generated amplified TCR beta CDR3 products spanning 54 Vbeta and 13 Jbeta. TCRdb reprocessed the immunoSEQ multiplex PCR reads via MiXCR and lists one record per CDR3 protein. The table lists around 300,000 distinct CDR3 sequences, 85% of them singletons. This record comes from a study of CD8 T cells in Susac syndrome. Blood CD8+ and CD4+ T cells underwent high-throughput TCR beta sequencing. FACS was used to enrich TEMRA cells, whereas the CD8+ and CD4+ T cells were obtained by negative isolation.

Study observations and caveats: The study recognized that the number of individuals in its TCR sequencing and HLA analysis was relatively small.

The sequencing input was CD8+ T cells from PBMCs. This chain joins TRBV27 and TRBJ2-7, with TRBD1 matching 8 bases. The sequence derives from a human donor with multiple sclerosis. The DNA of the CDR3 is TGTGCCAGCAGATCGGGACAGGCCTACGAGCAGTACTTC. Residues: CASRSGQAYEQYF.